This TCR beta chain was found in a study of radiotherapy plus CTLA-4 blockade in lung cancer. Regarding the study as a whole: In blood, tumor-derived TCR clones expanded after radiotherapy plus ipilimumab. Early blood T cell clone changes and increased post-radiation serum interferon-beta were reportedly the strongest response predictors.

Clones were sequenced by immunoSEQ multiplex PCR, and TCRdb holds only the in-frame ones, with some missing. The sample consists of 90,000 to 95,000 clones, 83% of them appearing once. About this clone itself: Its cognate antigen is unknown.

Germline V gene data show CDR1 as SGHAT and CDR2 as FQNNGV. Trimming shortened V by 6 bases and J by 4 bases, and 9 bases separated the two germline ends. The CDR3 length is 13 residues. This sequence was found in a human donor with non-small cell lung cancer who had stable disease on radiotherapy plus ipilimumab. The material was peripheral blood, obtained from a patient treated with radiotherapy plus ipilimumab. The chain recombines TRBV11-2 with TRBJ2-2, with D perhaps matching TRBD1 (6 bases). The CDR3 protein is CASRSGVTGELFF. DNA for the CDR3: TGTGCCAGCAGGTCAGGGGTCACCGGGGAGCTGTTTTTT.